This TCR beta chain was documented in a study of early T cells in non-severe SARS-CoV-2 infection. Study as a whole: Sequencing targeted bulk RNA from unsorted whole blood, leaving chains unpaired. Study observations and caveats: Lookups in VDJdb leaned toward anti-spike CD8 responses and missed private and CD4 specificities.

About this clonotype itself: No antigen is known for it.

CDR3 length equals 12 residues. CDR1 MNHNS and CDR2 SASEGT come from the germline V gene. V lost 4 bases to trimming and J lost 5 bases, with 9 bases between them. Attachment of unique molecular identifiers was made to individual cDNA molecules. TCRdb analysed the 5' RACE reads with MiXCR anew, one entry per CDR3 protein. This repertoire shows about 64,000 distinct CDR3 sequences, roughly 18% found once; its top ten account for about 8.2%. The TCR was taken from an adult who was a healthcare worker with PCR-confirmed SARS-CoV-2 infection or an uninfected control (not recorded which). This chain uses TRBV6-1 with TRBJ2-7; D unclear. This specimen was whole blood, taken at baseline. The CDR3 reads CASSVKGNEQYF. The CDR3 nucleotides are TGTGCCAGCAGTGTTAAAGGCAACGAGCAGTACTTC.